The 14 T cell receptor beta chains listed next were all sequenced from one sample in a study of T cell responses to AZD1222 COVID-19 vaccine. Some clones are missing from TCRdb's copy, which holds only in-frame ones; the method was immunoSEQ multiplex PCR. The profile shows 70,000 to 95,000 clones, 85% to 90% of them singletons. Source: peripheral blood, taken 28 days after the second AZD1222 dose. Receptors were obtained from an adult who received the AZD1222 COVID-19 vaccine.

CDR3 in DNA: TGCAGCGTTTGGCGGGATTCCCGAATTGAGCAGTTCTTC. It yields the protein CSVWRDSRIEQFF. This chain uses TRBV29-1 with TRBJ2-1; D is possibly TRBD2 (6 bases). Per germline, CDR1 SQVTM and CDR2 ANQGSEA. V dropped 5 bases and J dropped 9 bases, with 17 bases sitting between them. This CDR3 region has 13 residues.

Only a few counts were recorded for this clone. The chain combines TRBV4-1 with TRBJ2-1, with TRBD2 matching 7 bases. With 1 base clipped from V and 7 bases from J, the junction kept 19 bases outside the gene matches. The germline V gene encodes CDR1 MGHRA and CDR2 YSYEKL. This CDR3 is built from 19 residues. CDR3 coding DNA: TGCGCCAGCAGCCAAGTTTCGGAGCCCCGGTCAGGGCGGGAGAATGAGCAGTTCTTC. It specifies CASSQVSEPRSGRENEQFF.

This chain's CDR3 is CASIPSRPTNSGYGYTF. The CDR3 nucleotides read TGTGCCAGCATCCCCTCTCGCCCGACGAATTCGGGGTATGGCTACACCTTC. This rearrangement joins TRBV6-4 to TRBJ1-2; D unclear. Trimming shortened V by 7 bases and J by 5 bases, and 26 bases separated the two germline ends. This CDR3 contains 17 residues. Germline V lookup: CDR1 MRHNA, CDR2 SNTAGT.

The chain is built from TRBV11-2 and TRBJ2-2, with D uncertain. The CDR3 runs 12 residues. CDR1 SGHAT and CDR2 FQNNGV come from the germline V gene. V was pared by 0 bases and J by 8 bases, with 4 bases between. CDR3 region: CASSLDWGELFF. CDR3 DNA: TGTGCCAGCAGCTTAGACTGGGGGGAGCTGTTTTTT.

The genes are TRBV6-5 and TRBJ2-1, with 10 positions matching TRBD2. In germline, CDR1 is MNHEY, CDR2 SVGAGI. Trimming cost V 4 bases and J 6 bases; bases outside gene matches: 6. This CDR3 has 15 amino acids. This chain's CDR3 is CASSSPGLASNEQFF. Written as DNA, the CDR3 is TGTGCCAGCAGTTCGCCGGGACTAGCGAGCAATGAGCAGTTCTTC.

This chain connects TRBV4-1 to TRBJ2-5, with TRBD1 identical over 7 bases. Germline lookup yields CDR1 MGHRA and CDR2 YSYEKL. The CDR3 is 14 amino acids. The trim removed 1 base at V and 4 bases at J, leaving 3 bases unmatched. The DNA for the CDR3 is TGCGCCAGCAGCCAAGGGGGACAGCGAGAGACCCAGTACTTC. This sequence encodes CASSQGGQRETQYF.

Only one count was recorded for this clone. This chain links TRBV2 with TRBJ2-3; D is unclear. Trimming stripped 9 bases from V and 2 bases from J, with 6 bases between. Germline CDR1 and CDR2: SNHLY and FYNNEI. The CDR3 is made up of 11 amino acids. This CDR3 reads CARTATDTQYF. CDR3 DNA: TGTGCCAGGACGGCCACAGATACGCAGTATTTT.

The V and J genes are TRBV28 and TRBJ2-7; 10 bases map to TRBD2. V was clipped by 7 bases and J by 3 bases; unmatched bases: 3. The CDR3 runs 13 residues. The germline V gene encodes CDR1 MDHEN and CDR2 SYDVKM. The CDR3 is CASTWTSGYEQYF. The CDR3 DNA reads as TGTGCCAGCACCTGGACTAGCGGCTACGAGCAGTACTTC.

V is TRBV2 and J is TRBJ1-5; D call uncertain. V was trimmed by 7 bases and J by 0 bases, leaving 7 bases between them. The CDR3 totals 13 residues. From germline, CDR1 is SNHLY and CDR2 FYNNEI. DNA for the CDR3: TGTGCCAGCATGAGAAGTAGCAATCAGCCCCAGCATTTT. Encoded protein: CASMRSSNQPQHF.

The gene calls are TRBV6-2 or TRBV6-3 and TRBJ2-2; D may be TRBD1 (6 bases). Germline loops: CDR1 MNHEY, CDR2 SVGEGT. V lost 6 bases, J lost 5 bases, and 10 bases lay in between. This CDR3 spans 13 amino acids. CDR3 loop: CASSLGQTGELFF. The CDR3, as DNA: TGTGCCAGCAGCTTAGGACAGACCGGGGAGCTGTTTTTT.

This chain uses TRBV6-5 with TRBJ2-7, with D possibly matching TRBD1 (6 bases). Germline loops: CDR1 MNHEY, CDR2 SVGAGI. The CDR3 is 13 residues long. The germline V and J ends were trimmed by 7 bases and 5 bases, with 15 bases remaining between them. The CDR3 spells CASTPGQSDEQYF. The CDR3, as DNA: TGTGCCAGCACTCCGGGACAAAGCGACGAGCAGTACTTC.

The chain combines TRBV2 with TRBJ2-1, with D tentatively TRBD1 (5 bases). V was pared by 6 bases and J by 2 bases, with 8 bases between. CDR3 length: 13 residues. The germline gives CDR1 SNHLY, CDR2 FYNNEI. CDR3 region: CASRQVTYNEQFF. The CDR3 region has the DNA TGTGCCAGCAGACAGGTTACCTACAATGAGCAGTTCTTC.

This clone was recorded a few times. This chain links TRBV27 with TRBJ2-2; 10 bases are a match to TRBD2. V lost 6 bases to trimming and J lost 6 bases; unmatched junction nucleotides: 4. This CDR3 is 14 amino acids long. In germline, CDR1 is MNHEY, CDR2 SMNVEV (reference sequence). Here the CDR3 reads CASRGLAGAGELFF. The CDR3 coding sequence is TGTGCCAGCAGAGGGCTAGCGGGAGCCGGGGAGCTGTTTTTT.

J is TRBJ2-3 and V is TRBV6-5; D is unclear. Germline CDR1 reads MNHEY; CDR2 reads SVGAGI. The CDR3 runs 11 residues. The V gene lost 5 bases and the J gene lost 4 bases, with 4 bases spanning the gap. The CDR3 nucleotides are TGTGCCAGCAGTCCGTCAGATACGCAGTATTTT. Its protein is CASSPSDTQYF.